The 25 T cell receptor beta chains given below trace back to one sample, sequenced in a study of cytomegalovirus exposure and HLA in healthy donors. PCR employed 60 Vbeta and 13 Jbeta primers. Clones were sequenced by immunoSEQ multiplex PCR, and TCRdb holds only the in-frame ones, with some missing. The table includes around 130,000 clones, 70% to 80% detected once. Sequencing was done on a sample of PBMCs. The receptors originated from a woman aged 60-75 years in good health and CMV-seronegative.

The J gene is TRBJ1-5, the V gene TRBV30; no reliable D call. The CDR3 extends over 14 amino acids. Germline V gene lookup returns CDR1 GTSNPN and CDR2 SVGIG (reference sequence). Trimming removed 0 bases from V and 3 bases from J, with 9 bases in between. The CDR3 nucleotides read TGTGCCTGGAGTGTCGTACAGACCAATCAGCCCCAGCATTTT. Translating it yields CAWSVVQTNQPQHF.

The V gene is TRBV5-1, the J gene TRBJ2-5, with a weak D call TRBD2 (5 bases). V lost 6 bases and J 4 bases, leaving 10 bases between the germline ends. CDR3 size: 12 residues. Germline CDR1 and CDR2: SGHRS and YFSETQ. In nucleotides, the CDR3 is TGCGCCAGCACGGGAACCCCAGAGACCCAGTACTTC. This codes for CASTGTPETQYF.

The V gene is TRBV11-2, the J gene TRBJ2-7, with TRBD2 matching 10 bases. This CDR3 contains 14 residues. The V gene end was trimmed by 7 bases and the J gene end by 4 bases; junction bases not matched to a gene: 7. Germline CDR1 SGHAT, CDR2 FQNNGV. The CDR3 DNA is TGTGCCAGCATCCCGGGGACTAGCGCGTACGAGCAGTACTTC. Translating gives CASIPGTSAYEQYF.

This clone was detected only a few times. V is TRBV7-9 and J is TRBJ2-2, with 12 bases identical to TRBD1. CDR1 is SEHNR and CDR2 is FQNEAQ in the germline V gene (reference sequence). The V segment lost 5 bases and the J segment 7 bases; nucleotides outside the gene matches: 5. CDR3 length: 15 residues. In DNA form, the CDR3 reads TGTGCCAGCAGCCGCGGGACAGGGGGCATCGGGGAGCTGTTTTTT. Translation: CASSRGTGGIGELFF. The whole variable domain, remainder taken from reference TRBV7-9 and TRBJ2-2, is DTGVSQNPRHKITKRGQNVTFRCDPISEHNRLYWYRQTLGQGPEFLTYFQNEAQLEKSRLLSDRFSAERPKGSFSTLEIQRTEQGDSAMYLCASSRGTGGIGELFFGEGSRLTVL.

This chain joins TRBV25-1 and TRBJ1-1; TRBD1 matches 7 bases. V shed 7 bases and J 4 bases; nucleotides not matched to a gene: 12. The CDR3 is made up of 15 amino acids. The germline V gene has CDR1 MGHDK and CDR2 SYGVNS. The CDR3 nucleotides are TGTGCCAGCATTCCCCCGACAGGGAAAAGCACTGAAGCTTTCTTT. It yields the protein CASIPPTGKSTEAFF.

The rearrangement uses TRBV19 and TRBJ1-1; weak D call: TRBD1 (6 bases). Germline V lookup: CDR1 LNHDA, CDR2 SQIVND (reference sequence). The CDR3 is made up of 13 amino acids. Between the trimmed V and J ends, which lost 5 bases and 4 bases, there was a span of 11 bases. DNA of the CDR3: TGTGCCAGTAGTCCAGGGGTGAGCACTGAAGCTTTCTTT. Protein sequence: CASSPGVSTEAFF.

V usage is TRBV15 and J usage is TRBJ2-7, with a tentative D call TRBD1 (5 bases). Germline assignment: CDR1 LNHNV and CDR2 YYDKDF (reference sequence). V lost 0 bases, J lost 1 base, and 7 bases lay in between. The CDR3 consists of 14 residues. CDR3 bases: TGTGCCACCAGCAGAGACCAGGGTTCCTACGAGCAGTACTTC. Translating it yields CATSRDQGSYEQYF.

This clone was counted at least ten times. As DNA, the CDR3 is TGTGCCACCAGCATCGACAACTCTGGGGCCAACGTCCTGACTTTC. Protein sequence: CATSIDNSGANVLTF. V gene TRBV15 combines with J gene TRBJ2-6, with D uncertain. The CDR3 runs to 15 residues. With 4 bases removed from V and 0 bases from J, the gap between germline ends came to 7 bases. Germline V gene lookup returns CDR1 LNHNV and CDR2 YYDKDF (reference sequence). Full variable domain (rest looked up from reference TRBV15 and TRBJ2-6): DAMVIQNPRYQVTQFGKPVTLSCSQTLNHNVMYWYQQKSSQAPKLLFHYYDKDFNNEADTPDNFQSRRPNTSFCFLDIRSPGLGDTAMYLCATSIDNSGANVLTFGAGSRLTVL.

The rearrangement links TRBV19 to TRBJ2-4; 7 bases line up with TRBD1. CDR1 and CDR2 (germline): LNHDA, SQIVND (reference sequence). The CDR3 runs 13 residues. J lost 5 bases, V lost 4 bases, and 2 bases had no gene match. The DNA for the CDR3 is TGTGCCAGTAGTAGACAGGGTGAAAACATTCAGTACTTC. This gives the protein CASSRQGENIQYF.

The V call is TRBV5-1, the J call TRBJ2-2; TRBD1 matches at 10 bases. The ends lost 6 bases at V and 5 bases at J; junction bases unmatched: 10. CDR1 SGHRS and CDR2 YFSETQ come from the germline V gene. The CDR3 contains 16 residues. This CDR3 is CASTKTPGQGTGELFF. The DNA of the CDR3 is TGCGCCAGCACCAAGACCCCGGGACAGGGGACCGGGGAGCTGTTTTTT.

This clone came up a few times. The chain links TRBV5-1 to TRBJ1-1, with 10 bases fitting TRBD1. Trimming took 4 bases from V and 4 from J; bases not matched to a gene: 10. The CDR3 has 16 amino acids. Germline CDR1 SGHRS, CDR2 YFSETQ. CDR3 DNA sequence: TGCGCCAGCAGCAAGGGGACAGGGGCTGTTAGCACTGAAGCTTTCTTT. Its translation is CASSKGTGAVSTEAFF.

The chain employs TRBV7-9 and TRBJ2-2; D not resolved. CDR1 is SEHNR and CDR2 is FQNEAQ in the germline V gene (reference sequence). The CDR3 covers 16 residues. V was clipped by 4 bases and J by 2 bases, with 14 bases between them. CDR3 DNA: TGTGCCAGCAGCTCCCCCCGCCCGACAAACACCGGGGAGCTGTTTTTT. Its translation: CASSSPRPTNTGELFF. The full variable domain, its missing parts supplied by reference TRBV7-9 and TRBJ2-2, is DTGVSQNPRHKITKRGQNVTFRCDPISEHNRLYWYRQTLGQGPEFLTYFQNEAQLEKSRLLSDRFSAERPKGSFSTLEIQRTEQGDSAMYLCASSSPRPTNTGELFFGEGSRLTVL.

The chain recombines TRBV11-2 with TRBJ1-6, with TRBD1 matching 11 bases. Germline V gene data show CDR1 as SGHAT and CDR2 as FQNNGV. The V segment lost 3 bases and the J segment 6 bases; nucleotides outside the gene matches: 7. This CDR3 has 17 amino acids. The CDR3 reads CASSLTGTGGINSPLHF. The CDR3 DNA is TGTGCCAGCAGCTTGACCGGGACAGGGGGAATTAATTCACCCCTCCACTTT. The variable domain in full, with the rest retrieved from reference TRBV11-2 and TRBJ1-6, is EAGVAQSPRYKIIEKRQSVAFWCNPISGHATLYWYQQILGQGPKLLIQFQNNGVVDDSQLPKDRFSAERLKGVDSTLKIQPAKLEDSAVYLCASSLTGTGGINSPLHFGNGTRLTVT.

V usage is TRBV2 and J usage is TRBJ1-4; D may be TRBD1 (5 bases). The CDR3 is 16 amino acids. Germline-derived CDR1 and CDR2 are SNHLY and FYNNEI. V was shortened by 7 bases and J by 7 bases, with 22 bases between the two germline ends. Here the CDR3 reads CASTPLGRAVGEKLFF. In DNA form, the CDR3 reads TGTGCCAGCACCCCCCTTGGCAGGGCCGTTGGTGAAAAACTGTTTTTT.

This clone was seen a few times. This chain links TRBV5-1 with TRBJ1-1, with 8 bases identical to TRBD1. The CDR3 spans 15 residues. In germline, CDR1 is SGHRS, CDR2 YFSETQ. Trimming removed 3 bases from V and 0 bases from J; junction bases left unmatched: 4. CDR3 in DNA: TGCGCCAGCAGCTCCGGACAGGGATTGAACACTGAAGCTTTCTTT. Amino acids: CASSSGQGLNTEAFF.

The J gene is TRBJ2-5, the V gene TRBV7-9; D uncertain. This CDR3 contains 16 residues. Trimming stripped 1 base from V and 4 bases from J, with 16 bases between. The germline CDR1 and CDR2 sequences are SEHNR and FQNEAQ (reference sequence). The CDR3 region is CASSLVVDTSLETQYF. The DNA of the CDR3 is TGTGCCAGCAGCTTAGTCGTAGACACCTCATTAGAGACCCAGTACTTC.

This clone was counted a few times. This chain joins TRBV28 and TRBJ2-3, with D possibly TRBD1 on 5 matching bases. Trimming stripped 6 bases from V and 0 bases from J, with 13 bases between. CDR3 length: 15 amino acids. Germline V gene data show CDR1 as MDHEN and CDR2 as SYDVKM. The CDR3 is CASRAWTPSTDTQYF. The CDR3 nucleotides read TGTGCCAGCAGGGCCTGGACACCTAGCACAGATACGCAGTATTTT.

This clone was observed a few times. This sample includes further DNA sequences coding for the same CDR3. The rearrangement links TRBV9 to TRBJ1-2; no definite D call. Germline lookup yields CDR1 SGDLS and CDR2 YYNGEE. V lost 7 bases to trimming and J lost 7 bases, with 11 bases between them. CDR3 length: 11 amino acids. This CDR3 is CASSLRGGYTF. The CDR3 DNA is TGTGCCAGCTCTCTCCGGGGTGGCTACACCTTC.

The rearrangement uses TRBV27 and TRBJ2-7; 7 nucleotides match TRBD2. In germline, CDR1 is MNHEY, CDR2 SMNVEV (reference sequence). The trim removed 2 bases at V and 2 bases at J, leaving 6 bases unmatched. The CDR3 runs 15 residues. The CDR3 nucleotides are TGTGCCAGCAGTTTAAGTAGCGGGCGCACCTACGAGCAGTACTTC. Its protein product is CASSLSSGRTYEQYF.

The CDR3 DNA follows: TGTGCCAGCAGTCTTCGACAGCCCTTTCAACCCCAGTACTTC. Translating gives CASSLRQPFQPQYF. The chain joins TRBV28 to TRBJ2-5; possibly TRBD1 for D (5 bases). This CDR3 spans 14 amino acids. The germline V gene encodes CDR1 MDHEN and CDR2 SYDVKM. V gave up 5 bases and J gave up 9 bases, with 19 bases separating them.

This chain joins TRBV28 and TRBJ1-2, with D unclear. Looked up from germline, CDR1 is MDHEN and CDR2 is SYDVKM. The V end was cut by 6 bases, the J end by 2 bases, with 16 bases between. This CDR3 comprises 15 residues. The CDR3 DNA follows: TGTGCCAGCAGAATCGCGGCAGCAAGGAACTATGGCTACACCTTC. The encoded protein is CASRIAAARNYGYTF.

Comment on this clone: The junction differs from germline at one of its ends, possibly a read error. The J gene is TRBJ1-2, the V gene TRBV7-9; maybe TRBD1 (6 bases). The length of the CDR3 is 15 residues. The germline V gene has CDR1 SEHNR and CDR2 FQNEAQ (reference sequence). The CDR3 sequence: CSSSLAAGEADGYTF. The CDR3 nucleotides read TGTTCCAGCAGCTTAGCCGCAGGGGAAGCGGATGGCTACACCTTC.

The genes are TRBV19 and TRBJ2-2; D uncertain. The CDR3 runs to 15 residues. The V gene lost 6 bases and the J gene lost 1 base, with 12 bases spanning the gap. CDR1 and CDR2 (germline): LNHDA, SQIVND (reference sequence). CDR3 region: CASSLLPGNTGELFF. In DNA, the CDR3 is TGTGCCAGTAGCCTGCTGCCGGGGAACACCGGGGAGCTGTTTTTT.

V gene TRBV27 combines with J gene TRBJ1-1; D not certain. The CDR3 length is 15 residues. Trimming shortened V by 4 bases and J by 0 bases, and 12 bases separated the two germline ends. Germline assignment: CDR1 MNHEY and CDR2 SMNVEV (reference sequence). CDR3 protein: CASSSYGVMNTEAFF. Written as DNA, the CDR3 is TGTGCCAGCAGTTCCTATGGAGTCATGAACACTGAAGCTTTCTTT.

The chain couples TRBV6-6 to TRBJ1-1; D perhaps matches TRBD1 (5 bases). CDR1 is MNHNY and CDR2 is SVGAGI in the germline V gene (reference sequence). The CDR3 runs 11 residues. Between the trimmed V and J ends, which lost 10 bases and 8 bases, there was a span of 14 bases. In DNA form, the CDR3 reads TGTGCCATCCGCGAGGGGAGGGAAGCTTTCTTT. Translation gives CAIREGREAFF.